This T cell receptor (beta chain) emerged from a study of CXCR3-negative and CXCR3-positive naive CD8 T cells. Findings of the study overall: Comparison of naive CXCR3-negative and CXCR3-positive cells revealed similar TRBV-TRBJ usage, while memory cells differed. Relative to CXCR3-negative naive cells, CXCR3-positive naive cells had more hydrophobic TRB CDR3s.

Libraries of TRB cDNA were made by 5' RACE and carried UMIs. TCRdb re-called the 5' RACE reads and shows each CDR3 protein once, DNA omitted. The listing contains roughly 130,000 distinct CDR3 sequences. Researchers reported sorting every CD8+ T cell subset in triplicate, around 300,000 cells per sort. The CD45RO-CCR7+CD27+CD95- phenotype denoted naive CD8+ T cells. Concerning this clonotype itself: As yet, its antigen is unknown.

The CDR3 runs 15 residues. The germline CDR1 and CDR2 sequences are SGHAT and FQNNGV. The sample comprised naive CXCR3+ CD8+ T cells from blood. Noted subset: CD45RO-CCR7+CD27+CD95- naive CD8+ T cells expressing CXCR3 (TNR3+). This rearrangement joins TRBV11-2 to TRBJ2-3; there is no DNA to check the TCRdb D call of TRBD2. The TCR was taken from a human donor in good health. Some clones in this sample may be carry-over from other donors' samples. This CDR3 is CASSWGSESTDTQYF.